Listed below are T cell receptor beta chains from one sample, sequenced in a study of control samples from healthy donors and cancer patients. Clones were read by immunoSEQ multiplex PCR, and TCRdb kept only the in-frame ones, dropping some. The sample yields approximately 170,000 clones, 80% to 95% seen once. The sequencing sample was made of blood. The origin of the receptors is a woman in her 30s in good health. Each CDR3 is given with its conserved first and last residue. The D gene is left open where the match is weak. Size tells how often a clone was seen (once, few, many) or the class of an expanded clone, and some rows leave it out.

d_gene: TRBD1; v_gene: TRBV2; abundance: .; len: 15; j_gene: TRBJ1-6; CDR3aa: CAGSWDRSYNSPLHF; CDR3nt: TGTGCCGGCTCGTGGGACAGGAGCTATAATTCACCCCTCCACTTT
d_gene: TRBD2; v_gene: TRBV7-8; abundance: once; len: 18; j_gene: TRBJ2-7; CDR3aa: CASSLRSSSGRAAYEQYF; CDR3nt: TGTGCCAGCAGCCTACGTTCCTCTAGCGGGAGGGCCGCCTACGAGCAGTACTTC
d_gene: TRBD1; v_gene: TRBV5-6; abundance: .; len: 17; j_gene: TRBJ1-1; CDR3aa: CASSERTGRVRGTEAFF; CDR3nt: TGTGCCAGCAGTGAAAGGACAGGGCGAGTAAGGGGCACTGAAGCTTTCTTT
d_gene: TRBD2; v_gene: TRBV14; abundance: once; len: 16; j_gene: TRBJ2-3; CDR3aa: CASSQVAGGIADTQYF; CDR3nt: TGTGCCAGCAGCCAGGTAGCGGGAGGGATTGCAGATACGCAGTATTTT
d_gene: .; v_gene: TRBV5-6; abundance: few; len: 14; j_gene: TRBJ1-1; CDR3aa: CASSSLRGKTEAFF; CDR3nt: TGTGCCAGCAGCTCGCTGCGGGGAAAGACTGAAGCTTTCTTT
d_gene: TRBD1; v_gene: TRBV4-3; abundance: .; len: 15; j_gene: TRBJ1-1; CDR3aa: CASSQGPGGNTEAFF; CDR3nt: TGCGCCAGCAGCCAAGGCCCAGGGGGTAACACTGAAGCTTTCTTT
d_gene: TRBD1; v_gene: TRBV30; abundance: .; len: 15; j_gene: TRBJ1-4; CDR3aa: CAWSRGRSTNEKLFF; CDR3nt: TGTGCCTGGAGTAGGGGGCGTTCAACTAATGAAAAACTGTTTTTT
d_gene: .; v_gene: TRBV28; abundance: once; len: 14; j_gene: TRBJ1-2; CDR3aa: CASSQRGGSYGYTF; CDR3nt: TGTGCCAGCAGTCAACGAGGGGGTTCCTATGGCTACACCTTC
d_gene: .; v_gene: TRBV27; abundance: .; len: 13; j_gene: TRBJ2-2; CDR3aa: CASSPGQGGRLFF; CDR3nt: TGTGCCAGCAGTCCCGGACAGGGCGGGAGGCTGTTTTTT
d_gene: TRBD2; v_gene: TRBV27; abundance: .; len: 20; j_gene: TRBJ2-3; CDR3aa: CASSLTPPGTSGALRDTQYF; CDR3nt: TGTGCCAGCAGTTTAACCCCCCCTGGGACTAGCGGAGCCTTAAGGGATACGCAGTATTTT
d_gene: .; v_gene: TRBV27; abundance: .; len: 13; j_gene: TRBJ2-3; CDR3aa: CATSSGSTDTQYF; CDR3nt: TGTGCCACGTCCAGCGGGAGCACAGATACGCAGTATTTT
d_gene: .; v_gene: TRBV5-1; abundance: .; len: 14; j_gene: TRBJ2-3; CDR3aa: CASFRDGDTDTQYF; CDR3nt: TGCGCCAGCTTTCGGGACGGAGACACAGATACGCAGTATTTT
d_gene: TRBD1; v_gene: TRBV28; abundance: once; len: 16; j_gene: TRBJ1-4; CDR3aa: CASSSPGQGSNEKLFF; CDR3nt: TGTGCCAGCAGTTCTCCCGGACAGGGCTCTAATGAAAAACTGTTTTTT
d_gene: .; v_gene: TRBV13; abundance: .; len: 16; j_gene: TRBJ2-2; CDR3aa: CASSPLEGHITGELFF; CDR3nt: TGTGCCAGCAGCCCCCTCGAGGGACACATTACCGGGGAGCTGTTTTTT
d_gene: .; v_gene: TRBV28; abundance: .; len: 13; j_gene: TRBJ1-1; CDR3aa: CASASRRSTEAFF; CDR3nt: TGTGCCAGCGCCTCGAGGAGGAGCACTGAAGCTTTCTTT
d_gene: .; v_gene: TRBV28; abundance: .; len: 12; j_gene: TRBJ1-6; CDR3aa: CASKVLEGPLHF; CDR3nt: TGTGCCAGCAAGGTACTCGAGGGACCCCTCCACTTT
d_gene: TRBD1; v_gene: TRBV4-1; abundance: .; len: 16; j_gene: TRBJ2-7; CDR3aa: CASSQEGGTGVKEQYF; CDR3nt: TGCGCCAGCAGCCAAGAGGGCGGGACAGGGGTTAAAGAGCAGTACTTC
d_gene: .; v_gene: TRBV10-3; abundance: once; len: 15; j_gene: TRBJ1-1; CDR3aa: CAISATTAGSTEAFF; CDR3nt: TGTGCCATCAGTGCTACGACCGCAGGGAGCACTGAAGCTTTCTTT
d_gene: .; v_gene: TRBV7-9; abundance: .; len: 12; j_gene: TRBJ2-3; CDR3aa: CASSLSTDTQYF; CDR3nt: TGTGCCAGCAGCTTGAGCACAGATACGCAGTATTTT
d_gene: .; v_gene: TRBV7-2; abundance: .; len: 15; j_gene: TRBJ2-1; CDR3aa: CASSTRLDPPNEQFF; CDR3nt: TGTGCCAGCAGCACCCGACTAGACCCCCCCAATGAGCAGTTCTTC
d_gene: .; v_gene: TRBV28; abundance: .; len: 13; j_gene: TRBJ1-2; CDR3aa: CASSLSGPYGYTF; CDR3nt: TGTGCCAGCAGTCTGTCGGGGCCCTATGGCTACACCTTC
d_gene: TRBD1; v_gene: TRBV12-3/TRBV12-4; abundance: .; len: 13; j_gene: TRBJ1-5; CDR3aa: CACGTGVNQPQHF; CDR3nt: TGTGCCTGCGGGACAGGGGTCAATCAGCCCCAGCATTTT
d_gene: TRBD1; v_gene: TRBV28; abundance: .; len: 14; j_gene: TRBJ2-7; CDR3aa: CASILTGSIYEQYF; CDR3nt: TGTGCCAGCATTCTGACAGGGTCCATCTACGAGCAGTACTTC
d_gene: TRBD1; v_gene: TRBV5-6; abundance: .; len: 15; j_gene: TRBJ1-2; CDR3aa: CASSFNRGRYYGYTF; CDR3nt: TGTGCCAGCAGCTTCAACAGGGGGCGTTACTATGGCTACACCTTC